This T cell receptor beta chain was captured by sequencing in a study of Tregs in tolerant kidney transplant recipients. Study observations and caveats: Expanding Tregs on activated donor B cells appeared to best identify donor-specific TCRbeta clones.

To note about this clone: Its antigen is still unknown. The read is 3 residues too short to cover the CDR3 end, so that end is filled in from the germline J gene.

Germline CDR1 LNHDA, CDR2 SQIVND (reference sequence). The CDR3 has 14 amino acids. J lost 4 bases, V lost 5 bases, and 6 bases had no gene match. Assay: immunoSEQ multiplex PCR; the TCRdb copy retains only in-frame clones and omits some. In total, the table holds fewer than 35,000 clones. The chain has TRBV19 and TRBJ1-1; 8 bases map to TRBD1. This sequence was found in a human donor who received a combined kidney and bone marrow transplant. The starting material was CD8+ T cells from blood, obtained before the transplant. CDR3 region: CASSPGGWGTEAFF. The CDR3 bases that were read are TGTGCCAGTAGTCCAGGGGGCTGGGGCACTGAA.